This T cell receptor beta chain was sequenced during a study of cytomegalovirus exposure and HLA in healthy donors. V was trimmed by 3 bases and J by 2 bases, leaving 14 bases between them. The CDR3 has 15 residues. Per germline, CDR1 LGHNA and CDR2 YNFKEQ. Both 60 Vbeta primers and 13 Jbeta primers went into the PCR. Clones were sequenced by immunoSEQ multiplex PCR, and TCRdb holds only the in-frame ones, with some missing. This sample yields about 150,000 clones, of which about 74% are seen a single time; approximately 2% belongs to the top ten. The donors were healthy bone marrow donors. This sequence was found in a man under 40 in good health and CMV-seronegative. The sequencing sample was made of PBMCs. The V gene is TRBV4-2, the J gene TRBJ2-7; D possibly corresponds to TRBD2 (6 bases). The CDR3 is CASSQGSSEPYEQYF. CDR3 sequence (DNA): TGTGCCAGCAGCCAGGGCTCTAGCGAACCCTACGAGCAGTACTTC.